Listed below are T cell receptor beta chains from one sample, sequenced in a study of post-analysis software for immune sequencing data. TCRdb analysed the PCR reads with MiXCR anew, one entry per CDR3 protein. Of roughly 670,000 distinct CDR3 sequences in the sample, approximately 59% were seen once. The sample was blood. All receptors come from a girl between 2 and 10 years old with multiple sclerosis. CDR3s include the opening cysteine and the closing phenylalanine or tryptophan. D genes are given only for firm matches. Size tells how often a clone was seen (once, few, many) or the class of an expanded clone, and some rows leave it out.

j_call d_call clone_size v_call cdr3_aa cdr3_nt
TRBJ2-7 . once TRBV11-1 CASSLYGPGQYEQYF TGTGCCAGCAGCTTATACGGACCTGGGCAGTACGAGCAGTACTTC
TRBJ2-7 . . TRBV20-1 CSARGGPGEQYF TGCAGTGCTAGAGGCGGACCCGGCGAGCAGTACTTC
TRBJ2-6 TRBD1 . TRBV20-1 CSARGQGAGANVLTF TGCAGTGCTAGAGGACAGGGAGCTGGGGCCAACGTCCTGACTTTC
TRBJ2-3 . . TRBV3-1 CASSQVVVDTQYF TGTGCCAGCAGCCAAGTGGTCGTCGATACGCAGTATTTT
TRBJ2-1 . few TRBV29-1 CSAGEGYNEQFF TGCAGCGCCGGCGAGGGGTACAATGAGCAGTTCTTC
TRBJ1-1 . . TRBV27 CASSPGAGKRAFF TGTGCCAGCAGTCCGGGGGCAGGGAAGAGAGCTTTCTTT
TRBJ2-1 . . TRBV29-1 CSVDLDGGQNGQFF TGCAGCGTTGACCTGGACGGGGGGCAGAATGGGCAGTTCTTC
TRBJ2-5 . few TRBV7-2 CASSLTLTRRLQETQYF TGTGCCAGCAGCTTAACCTTGACCCGGCGACTCCAAGAGACCCAGTACTTC
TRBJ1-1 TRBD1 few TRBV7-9 CASSLDGDRGTEAFF TGTGCCAGCAGCTTAGATGGGGACAGGGGGACTGAAGCTTTCTTT
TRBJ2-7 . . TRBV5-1 CASSLVPTGTLNEQYF TGCGCCAGCAGCTTGGTACCGACCGGGACACTTAATGAGCAGTACTTC
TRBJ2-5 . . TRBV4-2 CASSQGVGEETQYF TGTGCCAGCAGCCAAGGAGTGGGGGAGGAGACCCAGTACTTC
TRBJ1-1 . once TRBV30 CAWSSGTRRVNTEAFF TGTGCCTGGAGTAGTGGAACGCGTCGAGTGAACACTGAAGCTTTCTTT
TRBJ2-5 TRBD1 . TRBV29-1 CSVEDRQETQYF TGCAGCGTTGAGGACAGGCAAGAGACCCAGTACTTC
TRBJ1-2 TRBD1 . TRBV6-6 CASRGTANYGYTF TGTGCCAGCCGAGGGACAGCTAACTATGGCTACACCTTC
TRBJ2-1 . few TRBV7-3 CASSLNGGVTYNEQFF TGTGCCAGCAGCTTAAATGGGGGAGTAACCTACAATGAGCAGTTCTTC
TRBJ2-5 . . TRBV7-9 CASSLDGMQETQYF TGTGCCAGCAGCTTAGACGGGATGCAAGAGACCCAGTACTTC
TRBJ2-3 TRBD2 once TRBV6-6 CASTPWTSGVTDTQYF TGTGCCAGCACCCCCTGGACTAGCGGGGTCACAGATACGCAGTATTTT
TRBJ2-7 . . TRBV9 CASSVVGGHEQYF TGTGCCAGCAGCGTAGTAGGAGGGCACGAGCAGTACTTC
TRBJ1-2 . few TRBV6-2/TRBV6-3 CASSYGAGARGYTF TGTGCCAGCAGTTACGGCGCGGGGGCGAGAGGCTACACCTTC
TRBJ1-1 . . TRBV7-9 CAGVGMRTEAFF TGTGCCGGGGTGGGAATGAGGACTGAAGCTTTCTTT
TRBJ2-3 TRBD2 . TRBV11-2 CASSLQGSGLVGDTQYF TGTGCCAGCAGCTTACAGGGCTCGGGACTAGTAGGTGATACGCAGTATTTT
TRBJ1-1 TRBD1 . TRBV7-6 CASSLRQGDSEAFF TGTGCCAGCAGCTTAAGGCAGGGGGATTCTGAAGCTTTCTTT
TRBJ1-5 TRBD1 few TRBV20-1 CSAPGTGVGQPQHF TGCAGTGCGCCCGGGACAGGGGTGGGGCAGCCCCAGCATTTT
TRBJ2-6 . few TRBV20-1 CSALVGGTSGANVLTF TGCAGTGCTCTCGTGGGTGGGACATCTGGGGCCAACGTCCTGACTTTC
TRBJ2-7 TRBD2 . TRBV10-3 CAISGTSGASYEQYF TGTGCCATCAGTGGGACTAGCGGCGCCTCCTACGAGCAGTACTTC
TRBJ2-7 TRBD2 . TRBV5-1 CASRSSGTTYEQYF TGCGCCAGCAGATCTAGCGGGACAACCTACGAGCAGTACTTC
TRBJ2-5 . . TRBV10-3 CATTRVREETQYF TGTGCCACCACGCGCGTGAGAGAAGAGACCCAGTACTTC
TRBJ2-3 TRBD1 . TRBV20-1 CSAPQGAFTDTQYF TGCAGTGCCCCCCAGGGGGCCTTCACAGATACGCAGTATTTT
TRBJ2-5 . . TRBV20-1 CSARDYGTAKETQYF TGCAGTGCTAGAGATTACGGGACGGCCAAAGAGACCCAGTACTTC
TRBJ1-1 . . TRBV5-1 CASRPRGDTEAFF TGCGCCAGCCGACCTCGGGGGGATACTGAAGCTTTCTTT
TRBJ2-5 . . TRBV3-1 CASSQEGYGGETQYF TGTGCCAGCAGCCAAGAGGGATACGGGGGCGAGACCCAGTACTTC
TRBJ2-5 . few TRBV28 CASIGGGGQETQYF TGTGCCAGCATAGGAGGGGGGGGCCAAGAGACCCAGTACTTC
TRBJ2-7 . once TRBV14 CASSQDGTSTYEQYF TGTGCCAGCAGCCAAGATGGAACATCTACCTACGAGCAGTACTTC
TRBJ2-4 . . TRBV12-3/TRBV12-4 CATGPRGNIQYF TGTGCCACCGGACCGAGAGGAAACATTCAGTACTTC
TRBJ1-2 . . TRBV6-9 CASTLVGGDVGGYTF TGTGCCAGCACCCTCGTTGGGGGCGATGTGGGTGGCTACACCTTC
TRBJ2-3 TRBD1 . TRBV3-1 CASSPNRGVSTDTQYF TGTGCCAGCAGCCCAAACAGGGGCGTTAGCACAGATACGCAGTATTTT
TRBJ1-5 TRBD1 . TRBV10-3 CAIRPTGGNQPQHF TGCGCCATCAGACCTACAGGGGGCAATCAGCCCCAGCATTTT
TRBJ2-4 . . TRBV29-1 CSVYFTAGNIQYF TGCAGCGTTTATTTTACAGCGGGAAACATTCAGTACTTC
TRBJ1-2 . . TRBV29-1 CSVWGPGGLRYGYTF TGCAGCGTCTGGGGCCCCGGGGGCCTGCGGTATGGCTACACCTTC
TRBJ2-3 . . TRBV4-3 CASSQEFGEGKDTQYF TGCGCCAGCAGCCAAGAATTCGGTGAGGGTAAAGATACGCAGTATTTT
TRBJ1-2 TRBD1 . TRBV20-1 CSAEQGAADGYTF TGCAGTGCGGAACAGGGGGCAGCGGATGGCTACACCTTC
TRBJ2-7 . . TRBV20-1 CSASLSRVPAQYF TGCAGTGCTTCTCTGTCCAGAGTTCCGGCCCAGTACTTC
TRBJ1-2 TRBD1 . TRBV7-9 CASRFLRQGTGYTF TGTGCCAGCAGGTTCCTTAGACAGGGGACTGGCTACACCTTC
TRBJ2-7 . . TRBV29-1 CSVRDVRGRLEQYF TGCAGCGTTCGGGACGTTCGAGGGAGACTCGAGCAGTACTTC
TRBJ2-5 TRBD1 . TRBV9 CASSVGRQGPETQYF TGTGCCAGCAGCGTAGGCAGACAGGGCCCAGAGACCCAGTACTTC
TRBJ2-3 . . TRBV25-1 CASSEIEGPGTSTDTQYF TGTGCCAGCAGTGAAATAGAGGGACCCGGCACTTCCACAGATACGCAGTATTTT
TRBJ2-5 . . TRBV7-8 CASSLVPAQTQETQYF TGTGCCAGCAGCTTAGTCCCCGCACAGACCCAAGAGACCCAGTACTTC
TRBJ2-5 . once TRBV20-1 CSAREAYKEETQYF TGCAGTGCTAGAGAGGCATACAAAGAAGAGACCCAGTACTTC
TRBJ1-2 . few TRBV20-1 CSARDRSSAAYGYTF TGCAGTGCTAGAGATAGGAGTTCCGCAGCCTATGGCTACACCTTC
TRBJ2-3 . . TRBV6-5 CASSYYPRDTQYF TGTGCCAGCAGTTACTATCCGAGGGATACGCAGTATTTT
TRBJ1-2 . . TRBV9 CASSALLNYGYTF TGTGCCAGCAGCGCCCTCCTTAACTATGGCTACACCTTC
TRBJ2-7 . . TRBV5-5 CASSSRDTRTYEQYF TGTGCCAGCAGCTCCCGGGACACCCGAACCTACGAGCAGTACTTC
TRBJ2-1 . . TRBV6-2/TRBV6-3 CASSYGGLATFF TGTGCCAGCAGTTACGGAGGGCTAGCTACGTTCTTC
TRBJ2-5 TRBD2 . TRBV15 CATSREGRASGETQYF TGTGCCACCAGCAGAGAAGGGAGGGCGAGCGGGGAGACCCAGTACTTC